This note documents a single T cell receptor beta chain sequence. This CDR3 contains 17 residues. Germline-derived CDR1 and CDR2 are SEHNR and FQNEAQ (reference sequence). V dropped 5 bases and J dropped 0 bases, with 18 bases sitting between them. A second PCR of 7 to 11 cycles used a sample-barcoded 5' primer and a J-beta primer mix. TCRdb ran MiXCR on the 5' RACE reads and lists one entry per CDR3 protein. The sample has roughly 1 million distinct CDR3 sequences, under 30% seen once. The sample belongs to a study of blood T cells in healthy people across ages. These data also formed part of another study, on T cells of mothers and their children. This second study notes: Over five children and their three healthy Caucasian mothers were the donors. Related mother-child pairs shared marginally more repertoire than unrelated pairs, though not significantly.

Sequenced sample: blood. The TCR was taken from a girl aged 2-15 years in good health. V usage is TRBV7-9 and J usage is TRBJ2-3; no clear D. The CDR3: CASSPPRGYSSTDTQYF. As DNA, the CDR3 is TGTGCCAGCAGCCCACCCAGAGGATATTCTAGCACAGATACGCAGTATTTT.